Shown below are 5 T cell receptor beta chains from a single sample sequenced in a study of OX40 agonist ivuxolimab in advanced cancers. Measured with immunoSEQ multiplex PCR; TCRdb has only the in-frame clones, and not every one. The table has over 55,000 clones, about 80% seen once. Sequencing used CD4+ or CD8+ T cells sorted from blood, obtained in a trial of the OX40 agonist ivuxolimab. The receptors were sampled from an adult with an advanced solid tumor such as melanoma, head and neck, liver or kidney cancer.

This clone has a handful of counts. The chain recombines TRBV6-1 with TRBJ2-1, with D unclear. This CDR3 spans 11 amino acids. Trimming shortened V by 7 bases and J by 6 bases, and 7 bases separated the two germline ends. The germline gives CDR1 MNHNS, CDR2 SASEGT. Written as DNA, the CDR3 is TGTGCCAGCACTCAGTCCAATGAGCAGTTCTTC. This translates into CASTQSNEQFF.

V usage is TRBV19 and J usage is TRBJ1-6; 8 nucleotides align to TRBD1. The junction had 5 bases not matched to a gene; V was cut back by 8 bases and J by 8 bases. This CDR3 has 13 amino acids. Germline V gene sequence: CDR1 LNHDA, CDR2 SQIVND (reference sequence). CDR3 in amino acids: CASSTGADSPLHF. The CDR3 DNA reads TGTGCCAGTTCGACAGGGGCGGATTCACCCCTCCACTTT.

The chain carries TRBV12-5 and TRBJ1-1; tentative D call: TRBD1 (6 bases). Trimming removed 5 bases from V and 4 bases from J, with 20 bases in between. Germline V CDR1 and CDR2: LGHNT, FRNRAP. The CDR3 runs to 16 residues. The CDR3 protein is CASGLQGTSLSTEAFF. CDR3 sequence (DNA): TGTGCTAGTGGTCTACAGGGAACAAGTTTGTCCACTGAAGCTTTCTTT.

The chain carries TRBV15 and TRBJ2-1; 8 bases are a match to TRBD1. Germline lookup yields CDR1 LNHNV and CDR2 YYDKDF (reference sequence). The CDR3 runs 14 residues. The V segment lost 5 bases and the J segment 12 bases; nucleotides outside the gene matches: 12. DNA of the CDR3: TGTGCCACCAGCGTAGGGGGGTCCGGGACAGGGCAGTTCTTC. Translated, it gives CATSVGGSGTGQFF.

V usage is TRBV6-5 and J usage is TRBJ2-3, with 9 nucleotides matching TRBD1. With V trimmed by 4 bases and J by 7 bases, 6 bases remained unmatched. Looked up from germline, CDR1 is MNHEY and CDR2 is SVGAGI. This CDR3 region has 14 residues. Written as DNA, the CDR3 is TGTGCCAGCAGTTCCGGGACAGGGAAAAATACGCAGTATTTT. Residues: CASSSGTGKNTQYF.